Shown below are 7 T cell receptor beta chains from a single sample sequenced in a study of blood T cell repertoires in COVID-19. Only in-frame clones appear in the TCRdb table, and some are missing; sequencing was by immunoSEQ multiplex PCR. The sample holds 45,000 to 55,000 clones, about 90% seen once. The sequencing input was peripheral blood. The receptors originated from a human donor in a cohort sampled during active COVID-19.

In its sample, this clone was seen a few times. DNA for the CDR3: TGTGCCAGCAGTGTCGGGGCGACCTCCGCGGGGAACACCATATATTTT. This encodes CASSVGATSAGNTIYF. The chain links TRBV2 to TRBJ1-3; TRBD1 is a possible D gene (5 bases). The CDR3 totals 16 residues. Trimming took off 4 bases at V and 7 bases at J, with 20 bases between the two ends. Germline CDR1 is SNHLY and CDR2 is FYNNEI.

The rearrangement uses TRBV2 and TRBJ2-1; 12 bases map to TRBD1. Per germline, CDR1 SNHLY and CDR2 FYNNEI. The CDR3 contains 15 residues. V shed 7 bases, J shed 14 bases, and the junction held 15 bases outside the gene matches. The DNA of the CDR3 is TGTGCCAGCAAGGTCGGGACAGGGGGCATGGGGGTAGAGTTCTTC. Translated, it gives CASKVGTGGMGVEFF. Drawing the rest from reference TRBV2 and TRBJ2-1, the complete variable domain is EPEVTQTPSHQVTQMGQEVILRCVPISNHLYFYWYRQILGQKVEFLVSFYNNEISEKSEIFDDQFSVERPDGSNFTLKIRSTKLEDSAMYFCASKVGTGGMGVEFFGPGTRLTVL.

DNA of the CDR3: TGTGCCAGCAGCCCCCAGGACTCTGGGGCCAACGTCCTGACTTTC. Protein: CASSPQDSGANVLTF. This chain uses TRBV4-2 with TRBJ2-6; no clear D gene. In germline, CDR1 is LGHNA, CDR2 YNFKEQ. Trimming took 4 bases from V and 0 from J, leaving 7 bases between them. The CDR3 contains 15 residues.

The chain combines TRBV6-6 with TRBJ2-3; 10 nucleotides line up with TRBD2. This CDR3 contains 16 residues. The germline CDR1 and CDR2 sequences are MNHNY and SVGAGI (reference sequence). V gave up 5 bases and J gave up 2 bases; unmatched junction bases: 7. In nucleotides, the CDR3 is TGTGCCAGCAGTACCATGCTAGCGGGGGCCACAGATACGCAGTATTTT. Its protein product is CASSTMLAGATDTQYF.

This chain joins TRBV11-2 and TRBJ1-6; TRBD1 matches 8 bases. The CDR3 spans 15 residues. V was pared by 5 bases and J by 6 bases, with 6 bases of the junction left unmatched. Germline-derived CDR1 and CDR2 are SGHAT and FQNNGV. This CDR3 reads CASSRDRPPNSPLHF. In DNA, the CDR3 is TGTGCCAGCAGCAGGGACAGGCCACCTAATTCACCCCTCCACTTT. The complete variable domain, with remaining parts taken from reference TRBV11-2 and TRBJ1-6, reads EAGVAQSPRYKIIEKRQSVAFWCNPISGHATLYWYQQILGQGPKLLIQFQNNGVVDDSQLPKDRFSAERLKGVDSTLKIQPAKLEDSAVYLCASSRDRPPNSPLHFGNGTRLTVT.

This chain links TRBV4-1 with TRBJ2-1; TRBD2 might be the D (5 bases). CDR3 length: 16 residues. Trimming shortened V by 1 base and J by 0 bases, and 10 bases separated the two germline ends. Germline CDR1 and CDR2: MGHRA and YSYEKL. Here the CDR3 reads CASSQVGAASYNEQFF. The CDR3 nucleotides read TGCGCCAGCAGCCAAGTCGGAGCGGCCTCCTACAATGAGCAGTTCTTC.

The chain uses TRBV9 and TRBJ1-2; 7 nucleotides agree with TRBD1. Germline CDR1 and CDR2: SGDLS and YYNGEE. Unmatched junction bases numbered 5, after V lost 0 bases and J lost 3 bases. The CDR3 sequence is 15 residues long. The CDR3 sequence: CASSVAPGQHYGYTF. As DNA, the CDR3 is TGTGCCAGCAGCGTAGCCCCGGGACAGCACTATGGCTACACCTTC.